This T cell receptor (beta chain) was profiled in a study of cytomegalovirus exposure and HLA in healthy donors. Study results and caveats: Among TCR sequences, most were rare, though some public TCRs appeared in many donors. Later analysis showed most CMV-associated TCR beta chains appearing HLA-restricted.

CDR3 length: 16 residues. Healthy bone marrow donors formed the donor group. The PCR used 60 Vbeta and 13 Jbeta primers. Here immunoSEQ multiplex PCR was the method, and the copy in TCRdb shows in-frame clones only, minus some. The repertoire holds fewer than 200,000 clones, with roughly 80% as singletons. A note on this clone: No antigen is known for it.

The TCR originated in a man aged 30-40 years in good health and CMV-seronegative. The chain recombines TRBV21-1 with TRBJ2-3; the D call in the table, TRBD2, was not verified against the DNA. TRBV21-1 corresponds to a pseudogene. What was sequenced was PBMCs. As DNA, the CDR3 is TGTGCCAGCAGCAAAGGTCTTGGTAGTAAAACAGATACGCAGTATTTT. Translating it yields CASSKGLGSKTDTQYF.